These T cell receptor beta chains were read from a single sample in a study of vaccination effects on CD4 cells after COVID-19. These receptors lack a known antigen. Sequencing used immunoSEQ multiplex PCR; TCRdb keeps in-frame clones, though not all of them. Of 30,000 to 45,000 clones in the sample, more than 60% were seen once. Specimen: CD4+ T cells from PBMCs cultured with SARS-CoV-2 spike peptides, collected before COVID-19 vaccination. These receptors originate from a human donor who received a COVID-19 vaccine. CDR3s include the opening cysteine and the closing phenylalanine or tryptophan. Fields, in order: CDR3 protein, CDR3 length, J gene, V gene.

CDR3: CASSTTSGRGADTQYF; length: 16; J: TRBJ2-3; V: TRBV19
CDR3: CASSPSSGYEQYF; length: 13; J: TRBJ2-7; V: TRBV27
CDR3: CASSPRTGRSGYTF; length: 14; J: TRBJ1-2; V: TRBV7-8
CDR3: CASSPQGTRRYGYTF; length: 15; J: TRBJ1-2; V: TRBV14
CDR3: CASSRDKNTEAFF; length: 13; J: TRBJ1-1; V: TRBV18
CDR3: CASSNRGRGEPQHF; length: 14; J: TRBJ1-5; V: TRBV7-2
CDR3: CASSGWTGSNYGYTF; length: 15; J: TRBJ1-2; V: TRBV3-1/TRBV3-2
CDR3: CASSVATGRGYTF; length: 13; J: TRBJ1-2; V: TRBV9
CDR3: CASSRQRDTQYF; length: 12; J: TRBJ2-3; V: TRBV3-1/TRBV3-2
CDR3: CASSLDSQGSTNEKLFF; length: 17; J: TRBJ1-4; V: TRBV11-2
CDR3: CASSRTSPSGEQYF; length: 14; J: TRBJ2-7; V: TRBV2
CDR3: CASSIRTNPGGNQPQHF; length: 17; J: TRBJ1-5; V: TRBV19
CDR3: CASSWDSRQPQHF; length: 13; J: TRBJ1-5; V: TRBV6-5
CDR3: CASSHFAGGRTDTQYF; length: 16; J: TRBJ2-3; V: TRBV3-1/TRBV3-2
CDR3: CSVEDRRRGLYEQYF; length: 15; J: TRBJ2-7; V: TRBV29-1
CDR3: CASSPLGTSGHKNIQYF; length: 17; J: TRBJ2-4; V: TRBV6-6
CDR3: CASSPGGQRWANVLTF; length: 16; J: TRBJ2-6; V: TRBV2
CDR3: CASSHPLRASGATDTQYF; length: 18; J: TRBJ2-3; V: TRBV4-1
CDR3: CASSARQGVTGELFF; length: 15; J: TRBJ2-2; V: TRBV9
CDR3: CASSLDRGTMWHYGYTF; length: 17; J: TRBJ1-2; V: TRBV11-2
CDR3: CSASGLSRELFF; length: 12; J: TRBJ2-2; V: TRBV20-1
CDR3: CASSIGHSSNEQFF; length: 14; J: TRBJ2-1; V: TRBV19
CDR3: CASSPGTGQIEKLFF; length: 15; J: TRBJ1-4; V: TRBV9
CDR3: CASSFGQGNTEAFF; length: 14; J: TRBJ1-1; V: TRBV11-2
CDR3: CASSHKKGELTEAFF; length: 15; J: TRBJ1-1; V: TRBV4-1
CDR3: CASSRWAAEQFF; length: 12; J: TRBJ2-1; V: TRBV3-1/TRBV3-2
CDR3: CASSPRAGLAVYNEQFF; length: 17; J: TRBJ2-1; V: TRBV11-2
CDR3: CASSLLGGTEAFF; length: 13; J: TRBJ1-1; V: TRBV7-2
CDR3: CASSLGRRDQQYF; length: 13; J: TRBJ2-7; V: TRBV11-2
CDR3: CASSHLAGAYNEQFF; length: 15; J: TRBJ2-1; V: TRBV18
CDR3: CASRLRTGRDTGELFF; length: 16; J: TRBJ2-2; V: TRBV5-1
CDR3: CAISESERDYGYTF; length: 14; J: TRBJ1-2; V: TRBV10-3
CDR3: CSASWGQGGSPLHF; length: 14; J: TRBJ1-6; V: TRBV20-1
CDR3: CASSGGRTANYNEQFF; length: 16; J: TRBJ2-1; V: TRBV5-1
CDR3: CASSLVWDRGANEKLFF; length: 17; J: TRBJ1-4; V: TRBV7-8
CDR3: CASEPDSGPRAGYTF; length: 15; J: TRBJ1-2; V: TRBV6-6
CDR3: CASRVPLAGGSYEQYF; length: 16; J: TRBJ2-7; V: TRBV2
CDR3: CASSLGLAGPEETQYF; length: 16; J: TRBJ2-5; V: TRBV7-2
CDR3: CASSIPTLGLAAYNEQFF; length: 18; J: TRBJ2-1; V: TRBV3-1/TRBV3-2
CDR3: CSARDINEQFF; length: 11; J: TRBJ2-1; V: TRBV20-1
CDR3: CASSSGTGNYGYTF; length: 14; J: TRBJ1-2; V: TRBV7-9
CDR3: CSVHSGGSYEQYF; length: 13; J: TRBJ2-7; V: TRBV29-1